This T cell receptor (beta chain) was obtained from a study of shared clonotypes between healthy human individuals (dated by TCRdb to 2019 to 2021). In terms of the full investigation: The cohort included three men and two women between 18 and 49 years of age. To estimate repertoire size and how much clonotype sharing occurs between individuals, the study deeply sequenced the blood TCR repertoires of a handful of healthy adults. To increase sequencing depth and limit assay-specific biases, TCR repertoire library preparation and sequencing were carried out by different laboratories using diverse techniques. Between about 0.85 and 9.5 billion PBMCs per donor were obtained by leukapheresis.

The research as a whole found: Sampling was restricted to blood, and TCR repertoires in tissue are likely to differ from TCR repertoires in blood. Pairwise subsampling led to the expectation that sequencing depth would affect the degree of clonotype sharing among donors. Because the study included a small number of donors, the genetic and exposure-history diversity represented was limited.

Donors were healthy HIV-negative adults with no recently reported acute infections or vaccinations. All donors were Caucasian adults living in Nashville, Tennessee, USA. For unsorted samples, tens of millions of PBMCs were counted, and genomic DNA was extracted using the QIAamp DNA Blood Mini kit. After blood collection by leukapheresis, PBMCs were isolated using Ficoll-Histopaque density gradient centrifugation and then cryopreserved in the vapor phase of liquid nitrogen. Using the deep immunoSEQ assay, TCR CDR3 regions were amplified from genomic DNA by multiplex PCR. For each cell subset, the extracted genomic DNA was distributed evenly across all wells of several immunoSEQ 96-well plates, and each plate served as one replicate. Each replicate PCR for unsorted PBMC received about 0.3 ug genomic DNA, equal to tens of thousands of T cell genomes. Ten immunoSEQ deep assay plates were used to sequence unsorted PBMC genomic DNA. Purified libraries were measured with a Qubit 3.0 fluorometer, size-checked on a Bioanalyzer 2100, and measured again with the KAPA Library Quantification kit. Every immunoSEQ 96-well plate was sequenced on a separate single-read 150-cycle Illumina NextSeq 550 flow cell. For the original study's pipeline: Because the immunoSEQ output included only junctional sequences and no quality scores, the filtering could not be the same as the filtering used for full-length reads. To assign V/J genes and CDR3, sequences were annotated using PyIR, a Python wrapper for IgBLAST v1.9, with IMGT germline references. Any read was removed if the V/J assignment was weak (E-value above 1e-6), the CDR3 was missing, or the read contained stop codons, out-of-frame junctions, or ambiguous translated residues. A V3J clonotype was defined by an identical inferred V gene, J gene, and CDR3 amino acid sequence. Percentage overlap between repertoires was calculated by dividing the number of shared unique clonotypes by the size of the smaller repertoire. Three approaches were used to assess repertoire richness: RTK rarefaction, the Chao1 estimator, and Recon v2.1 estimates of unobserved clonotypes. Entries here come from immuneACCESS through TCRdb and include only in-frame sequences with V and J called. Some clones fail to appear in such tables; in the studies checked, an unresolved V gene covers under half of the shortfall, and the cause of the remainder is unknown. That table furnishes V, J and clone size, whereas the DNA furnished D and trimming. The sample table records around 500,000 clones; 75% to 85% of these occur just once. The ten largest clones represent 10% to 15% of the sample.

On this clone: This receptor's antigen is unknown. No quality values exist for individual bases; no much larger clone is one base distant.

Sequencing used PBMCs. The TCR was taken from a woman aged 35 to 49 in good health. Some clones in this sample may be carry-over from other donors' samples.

The DNA sequence is given as TGTGCCAGCAGCATGGGACAGCTCCCCGGGGAGCTGTTTTTT. It translates to CASSMGQLPGELFF. Rearrangement joined TRBV5-4 to TRBJ2-2; 7 junctional bases match TRBD1. CDR1 and CDR2 are read off the germline V gene (reference sequence) as SGHNT and YYREEE. From the cysteine through the phenylalanine, the CDR3 covers 14 amino acids. Only the CDR3 DNA is retained, 42 bases long and in frame from the first base. Compared with germline, V lacks 4 bases and J lacks 6 bases; bases without a gene match: 6.